Below are 26 T cell receptor beta chains sequenced from a single sample in a study of breast tumors, draining lymph nodes, adjacent tissues. The lymph nodes were axillary draining lymph nodes from breast cancer patients. Each CDR3 protein is one row after TCRdb ran MiXCR on the multiplex PCR reads. The repertoire holds about 130,000 distinct CDR3 sequences, about 20% seen once, with roughly 2% in the top ten. Sequencing was carried out using axillary lymph node tissue. All receptors come from a female donor with breast cancer. Some clones in this sample may be carry-over from other donors' samples.

To note about this clonotype: With a much larger clone just one base away, this may be a read error. The chain combines TRBV4-2 with TRBJ1-2; D might be TRBD1 (6 bases). The CDR3 runs to 15 residues. The V end lost 3 bases, the J end lost 5 bases, and 16 bases lay between the germline ends. From germline, CDR1 is LGHNA and CDR2 YNFKEQ. The CDR3 coding sequence is TGTGCCAGCAGCCACGAGGGGGGGGTAATATATGGCTACACCTTC. Residues: CASSHEGGVIYGYTF.

As regards this clonotype: A single base separates this from a much larger clone, so it may be a read error. This sequence joins TRBV29-1 and TRBJ2-7, with a weak D call TRBD1 (6 bases). Per germline, CDR1 SQVTM and CDR2 ANQGSEA. The CDR3 extends over 13 amino acids. The V and J ends lost 3 bases and 2 bases respectively, with 11 bases between them. For the CDR3, the DNA is TGCAGCGTTGAGCTGGGGGCTCCCTACGAGCAGTACTTC. Its protein product is CSVELGAPYEQYF.

This clonotype was observed at least ten times. CDR3 in amino acids: CASSQDRGTIYEQYF. In nucleotides, the CDR3 is TGCGCCAGCAGCCAAGATAGGGGGACAATCTACGAGCAGTACTTC. The chain recombines TRBV4-1 with TRBJ2-7; possibly TRBD1 for D (6 bases). The CDR3 contains 15 residues. V was pared by 0 bases and J by 3 bases, with 12 bases between. Germline-derived CDR1 and CDR2 are MGHRA and YSYEKL.

This clonotype was counted at least ten times. One end of the junction does not line up with germline, which may come from a read error. The V call is TRBV5-6, the J call TRBJ2-1; D is unresolved. This CDR3 spans 12 amino acids. The germline gives CDR1 SGHDT, CDR2 YYEEEE. CDR3 loop: CASSLYLDERFF. The CDR3 nucleotides are TGTGCCAGCAGCTTATACCTCGATGAGCGGTTCTTC.

This clonotype has ten or more counts. The DNA of the CDR3 is TGTGCCAGCAGCGCCTCAGTCGGTCAAGAGACCCAGTACTTC. Amino acids: CASSASVGQETQYF. The chain uses TRBV11-1 and TRBJ2-5, with D unresolved. The V and J ends lost 5 bases and 2 bases respectively, with 12 bases between them. Germline V CDR1 and CDR2: SGHAT, FQDESV (reference sequence). The CDR3 has 14 residues.

In the case of this clonotype: A much larger clone differs by one base, so this may be a read error. The chain joins TRBV5-1 to TRBJ2-1; possible D gene TRBD1, 5 bases. Germline V CDR1 and CDR2: SGHRS, YFSETQ. Trimming shortened V by 4 bases and J by 8 bases, and 10 bases separated the two germline ends. There are 12 residues in the CDR3. CDR3 in amino acids: CASSVQGDEQFF. The CDR3 bases are TGCGCCAGCAGCGTCCAGGGCGATGAGCAGTTCTTC.

This clonotype has at least ten counts. The chain carries TRBV9 and TRBJ1-2; TRBD1 agrees at 9 bases. The CDR3 contains 15 residues. The germline gives CDR1 SGDLS, CDR2 YYNGEE. Trimming at V came to 3 bases and at J to 5 bases, leaving 8 bases not matched to a gene. CDR3 sequence (DNA): TGTGCCAGCAGCGGAGCCAGAGACAGGGGGTATGGCTACACCTTC. This sequence encodes CASSGARDRGYGYTF.

This clonotype was counted ten times or more. The genes are TRBV5-1 and TRBJ2-1, with 8 bases lining up with TRBD2. CDR1 is SGHRS, CDR2 YFSETQ, per germline. V shed 4 bases and J 1 base; nucleotides not matched to a gene: 4. CDR3 length: 15 amino acids. The CDR3 sequence is CASSLRGESYNEQFF. Here the CDR3 DNA reads TGCGCCAGCAGCCTGCGGGGGGAGTCCTACAATGAGCAGTTCTTC.

This clonotype was counted many times. V is TRBV20-1 and J is TRBJ2-3; 11 nucleotides line up with TRBD1. V shed 4 bases and J 5 bases; nucleotides not matched to a gene: 8. The CDR3 is 15 amino acids. Germline CDR1 reads DFQATT; CDR2 reads SNEGSKA (reference sequence). CDR3 residues: CSATPDRGRVDTQYF. DNA of the CDR3: TGCAGTGCTACGCCGGACAGGGGGCGCGTAGATACGCAGTATTTT.

Notes on this clonotype: A much larger clone differs from this one at a single base, so this may be a read error. This sequence joins TRBV19 and TRBJ2-7; 9 nucleotides align to TRBD2. CDR3 length equals 15 residues. In germline, CDR1 is LNHDA, CDR2 SQIVND (reference sequence). CDR3 sequence reads: CAGRTVGSGRNEQYF. The DNA for the CDR3 is TGTGCCGGTAGGACCGTGGGTAGCGGGAGAAACGAGCAGTACTTC.

This clonotype was recorded many times. This rearrangement joins TRBV7-9 to TRBJ2-1, with 7 bases identical to TRBD1. Trimming at V came to 7 bases and at J to 7 bases, leaving 10 bases not matched to a gene. The germline V gene has CDR1 SEHNR and CDR2 FQNEAQ (reference sequence). The length of the CDR3 is 14 residues. The CDR3 DNA follows: TGTGCCAGCACCAGGACAGGAGATCAAAATGAGCAGTTCTTC. It specifies CASTRTGDQNEQFF.

Of note for this clonotype: One end of the junction does not line up with germline, which may come from a read error. The rearrangement uses TRBV28 and TRBJ2-1, with 7 nucleotides matching TRBD1. CDR1 and CDR2 from the germline V gene are MDHEN and SYDVKM. The CDR3 totals 14 residues. CDR3 nucleotide sequence: TGTGCCAGCAGTTTACCGACAGGGTTCAATGGGCAGTTCTTC. This gives the protein CASSLPTGFNGQFF.

This clonotype has only a few counts. The gene calls are TRBV19 and TRBJ2-6; D is uncertain. Germline CDR1 reads LNHDA; CDR2 reads SQIVND (reference sequence). The CDR3 totals 19 residues. Between the trimmed V and J ends, which lost 0 bases and 3 bases, there was a span of 18 bases. CDR3 sequence: CASSIDPPSVVGGANVLTF. CDR3 DNA sequence: TGTGCCAGTAGTATAGACCCCCCGTCCGTGGTTGGTGGGGCCAACGTCCTGACTTTC.

To note about this clonotype: A much larger clone differs by one base, so this may be a read error. The conserved phenylalanine or tryptophan is not found at the CDR3 terminus, so this likely reflects a read error. The chain is built from TRBV27 and TRBJ1-5; maybe TRBD1 (5 bases). The CDR3 extends over 13 amino acids. Trimming cost V 4 bases and J 3 bases, with 7 bases left between them. CDR1 is MNHEY and CDR2 is SMNVEV in the germline V gene (reference sequence). The DNA of the CDR3 is TGTGCCAGCAGTTGGGGGACCAATCAGCCCCAGCATCTT. Its translation is CASSWGTNQPQHL.

The chain has TRBV20-1 and TRBJ1-5; tentative D call: TRBD1 (5 bases). The CDR3 is made up of 12 amino acids. Germline CDR1 and CDR2: DFQATT and SNEGSKA (reference sequence). As DNA, the CDR3 is TGCAGCGTTGGGGGACTCAATCAGCCCCAGCATTTT. Translated: CSVGGLNQPQHF.

This clonotype was counted at least ten times. V usage is TRBV7-3 and J usage is TRBJ2-1, with 9 positions matching TRBD1. This CDR3 contains 15 residues. Germline-derived CDR1 and CDR2 are SGHTA and FQGTGA. V gave up 5 bases and J gave up 3 bases; unmatched junction bases: 5. The chain's CDR3 is CASSRSGQGYNEQFF. CDR3 coding DNA: TGTGCCAGCAGCCGCTCGGGACAGGGCTACAATGAGCAGTTCTTC. Full variable domain (rest looked up from reference TRBV7-3 and TRBJ2-1): GAGVSQTPSNKVTEKGKYVELRCDPISGHTALYWYRQSLGQGPEFLIYFQGTGAADDSGLPNDRFFAVRPEGSVSTLKIQRTERGDSAVYLCASSRSGQGYNEQFFGPGTRLTVL.

In this sample, this clonotype turned up a few times. V gene TRBV27 combines with J gene TRBJ1-4; a weak D match, TRBD1 (5 bases). CDR1 and CDR2 from the germline V gene are MNHEY and SMNVEV (reference sequence). The ends were cut back, 3 bases at V and 10 bases at J, with 15 bases in the middle. The CDR3 totals 14 residues. The CDR3 spells CASSFRRDGGKLFF. The CDR3, as DNA: TGTGCCAGCAGTTTCCGCAGGGACGGAGGAAAACTGTTTTTT.

The chain links TRBV6-1 to TRBJ2-4, with 9 bases identical to TRBD1. The germline V gene encodes CDR1 MNHNS and CDR2 SASEGT. CDR3 length: 18 residues. J was trimmed by 0 bases and V by 7 bases; bases with no gene match: 13. Here the CDR3 DNA reads TGTGCCAGCATCCGGGACAGGGCCATGGGGATAGCCAAAAACATTCAGTACTTC. It specifies CASIRDRAMGIAKNIQYF.

This clonotype was seen ten or more times. This rearrangement joins TRBV20-1 to TRBJ1-5, with 7 bases lining up with TRBD1. This CDR3 is 13 amino acids long. CDR1 DFQATT and CDR2 SNEGSKA come from the germline V gene (reference sequence). Trimming at V came to 6 bases and at J to 5 bases, leaving 7 bases not matched to a gene. The DNA for the CDR3 is TGCAGTGCCCGGGACAGCGGAGATCAGCCCCAGCATTTT. Amino acid sequence: CSARDSGDQPQHF.

This clonotype was recorded many times. The genes are TRBV19 and TRBJ2-7; the D gene is possibly TRBD1 (6 bases). Germline V gives CDR1 LNHDA, CDR2 SQIVND (reference sequence). With 7 bases removed from V and 6 bases from J, the gap between germline ends came to 22 bases. There are 15 residues in the CDR3. CDR3 protein: CASTSGQSPRREQYF. CDR3 bases: TGTGCCAGTACCTCCGGACAGAGCCCGCGGCGCGAGCAGTACTTC.

This clonotype was seen at least ten times. V is TRBV11-3 and J is TRBJ2-1; a possible D gene is TRBD2 (5 bases). CDR3 length equals 13 residues. The V end was cut by 5 bases, the J end by 9 bases, with 14 bases between. Germline V gene lookup returns CDR1 SGHNT and CDR2 YENEEA. Here the CDR3 DNA reads TGTGCCAGCAGCGCTGCAGAGGGCTTTGAGCAGTTCTTC. This encodes CASSAAEGFEQFF. The whole variable domain, filled in from reference TRBV11-3 and TRBJ2-1, reads EAGVVQSPRYKIIEKKQPVAFWCNPISGHNTLYWYLQNLGQGPELLIRYENEEAVDDSQLPKDRFSAERLKGVDSTLKIQPAELGDSAVYLCASSAAEGFEQFFGPGTRLTVL.

There are many counts of this clonotype. This chain connects TRBV2 to TRBJ2-1, with a possible D match to TRBD2 (5 bases). This CDR3 is 15 amino acids long. Per the germline V gene, CDR1 is SNHLY and CDR2 is FYNNEI. The ends were cut back, 7 bases at V and 0 bases at J, with 13 bases in the middle. CDR3 in amino acids: CASTPDSSSYNEQFF. CDR3 nucleotide sequence: TGTGCCAGCACCCCGGACTCGAGCTCCTACAATGAGCAGTTCTTC.

In this sample, this clonotype turned up many times. The chain is built from TRBV19 and TRBJ1-6; TRBD1 aligns across 9 bases. Germline CDR1 LNHDA, CDR2 SQIVND (reference sequence). Trimming took 5 bases from V and 0 from J; bases not matched to a gene: 20. The CDR3 has 22 amino acids. CDR3 loop: CASSPRGTGRTTTSSYNSPLHF. CDR3 nucleotides: TGTGCCAGTAGTCCACGAGGGACAGGGCGTACCACGACGAGCTCCTATAATTCACCCCTCCACTTT.

In its sample, this clonotype was seen many times. The genes are TRBV5-1 and TRBJ2-2; possible D gene TRBD2, 5 bases. The V end was cut by 1 base, the J end by 1 base, with 14 bases between. This CDR3 is 17 amino acids long. CDR1 and CDR2 (germline): SGHRS, YFSETQ. CDR3 in amino acids: CASSLFPAGENTGELFF. The CDR3, as DNA: TGCGCCAGCAGCTTGTTCCCTGCCGGGGAGAACACCGGGGAGCTGTTTTTT.

This chain uses TRBV27 with TRBJ1-3; 7 nucleotides line up with TRBD1. V was pared by 8 bases and J by 2 bases, with 3 bases of the junction left unmatched. CDR1 is MNHEY, CDR2 SMNVEV, per germline (reference sequence). The CDR3 runs to 13 residues. The CDR3 DNA sequence: TGTGCCAGCCAAGACAGGGCTGGAAACACCATATATTTT. Its protein product is CASQDRAGNTIYF.

This clonotype occurred many times. CDR3 DNA: TGCGCCAGCAGCCAAGCGGGGACAGCCACAGATACGCAGTATTTT. Amino acids: CASSQAGTATDTQYF. The chain combines TRBV4-1 with TRBJ2-3; TRBD1 matches 7 bases. Germline V lookup: CDR1 MGHRA, CDR2 YSYEKL. With 1 base clipped from V and 2 bases from J, the junction kept 3 bases outside the gene matches. This CDR3 has 15 amino acids.